A selection of T cell receptor beta chains follows, all from one sample in a study of vaccination and CD4 T cells after COVID-19. The antigens of these receptors remain unknown. TCRdb reprocessed the PCR reads via MiXCR and lists one record per CDR3 protein. The profile shows some 9,300 distinct CDR3 sequences, around 59% of them singletons. The sample comprised CD4+ T cells from blood, cultured in vitro. All receptors derive from a human donor who had recovered from COVID-19. The CDR3 runs from the conserved cysteine through the conserved F or W. D genes are given only for firm matches. Clone size is stated in some rows and not others, as once, few, many or a class when expanded.

J gene	clone size	D gene	V gene	CDR3 DNA	CDR3 protein
TRBJ2-5	-	-	TRBV19	TGTGCCAGTCGGGGAAAAGAGACCCAGTACTTC	CASRGKETQYF
TRBJ2-7	-	-	TRBV20-1	TGCAGTGCTAGCGGGGGTTCCTACGAGCAGTACTTC	CSASGGSYEQYF
TRBJ2-7	few	TRBD2	TRBV7-8	TGTGCCAGCAGCTTAGGATCTAGCGGGAGGACCGAGCAGTACTTC	CASSLGSSGRTEQYF
TRBJ1-2	-	-	TRBV5-4	TGTGCCAGCAGCTCGGACGGGTATGGCTACACCTTC	CASSSDGYGYTF
TRBJ2-2	few	-	TRBV6-5	TGTGCCAGCAGTTACTCGACATCGGGGATGGGCACCGGGGAGCTGTTTTTT	CASSYSTSGMGTGELFF
TRBJ1-2	-	TRBD1	TRBV11-3	TGTGCCAGCAGCTTAGATGGTGGCAGGGGGCTGGGTGGCTACACCTTC	CASSLDGGRGLGGYTF
TRBJ1-6	few	-	TRBV7-2	TGTGCCAGCAGTCGGACAGCCTCGCGGTCACCCCTCCACTTT	CASSRTASRSPLHF
TRBJ1-1	-	-	TRBV7-9	TGTGCCAGCAGCACCCACCGGGACCGAGACACTGAAGCTTTCTTT	CASSTHRDRDTEAFF
TRBJ1-3	-	-	TRBV5-4	TGTGCCAGCAGTTCGGGGCAAAGGGGCTTCTCTGGAAACACCATATATTTT	CASSSGQRGFSGNTIYF
TRBJ1-5	few	TRBD1	TRBV24-1	TGTGCCACCAGCCCTACCACCAGACAGGGGGCTCAGCCCCAGCATTTT	CATSPTTRQGAQPQHF
TRBJ1-3	-	TRBD1	TRBV5-1	TGCGCCAGCAGCTTGACAGGGGACGGGTCAAACACCATATATTTT	CASSLTGDGSNTIYF
TRBJ2-7	-	-	TRBV12-3/TRBV12-4	TGTGCCAGCAGTTTAGGCAGATACGAGCAGTACTTC	CASSLGRYEQYF
TRBJ1-1	once	-	TRBV28	TGTGCCGCCTGCGGGCCAGCGAGCACTGAAGCTTTCTTT	CAACGPASTEAFF
TRBJ2-1	-	TRBD2	TRBV6-4	TGTGCCAGCAGCCATAGCGGGGCCTCCTACAATGAGCAGTTCTTC	CASSHSGASYNEQFF
TRBJ1-2	few	-	TRBV6-2/TRBV6-3	TGTGCCAGCAGTTACGGCGCTGTTAACTATGGCTACACCTTC	CASSYGAVNYGYTF
TRBJ1-1	-	-	TRBV12-3/TRBV12-4	TGTGCCAGCAGTCGTGGGACGGGGAACACTGAAGCTTTCTTT	CASSRGTGNTEAFF
TRBJ2-7	few	-	TRBV6-2/TRBV6-3	TGTGCCAGCAGTTACTCGGTCTACGAGCAGTACTTC	CASSYSVYEQYF
TRBJ1-4	few	-	TRBV20-1	TGCAGTGCTAGAGCGAGAGAGGTACCCTTGCGGGAAAAACTGTTTTTT	CSARAREVPLREKLFF
TRBJ1-2	-	-	TRBV7-2	TGTGCCAGCAGCTTAGTTCACGGCTACACCTTC	CASSLVHGYTF
TRBJ1-2	-	-	TRBV12-3/TRBV12-4	TGTGCCAGCAGTTCCGCTCTGGGGGTATCGGGTGGCTACACCTTC	CASSSALGVSGGYTF
TRBJ1-1	few	-	TRBV6-1	TGTGCCAGCAGTGAGGTTCAGCTTGTGAGAAACACTGAAGCTTTCTTT	CASSEVQLVRNTEAFF
TRBJ1-1	once	-	TRBV12-3/TRBV12-4	TGTGCCAGCAGCCAGCGGGGGGGCGACACTGAAGCTTTCTTT	CASSQRGGDTEAFF
TRBJ2-2	-	-	TRBV12-3/TRBV12-4	TGTGCCAGCAGGGGGGCGGGGAACACCGGGGAGCTGTTTTTT	CASRGAGNTGELFF
TRBJ1-6	few	-	TRBV6-2/TRBV6-3	TGTGCCAGCAGTTTGGGGAGCTCCTATAATTCACCCCTCCACTTT	CASSLGSSYNSPLHF
TRBJ1-6	-	-	TRBV6-5	TGTGCCAGCAGTTACTCCGGAGAGAGAGGGTCACCCCTCCACTTT	CASSYSGERGSPLHF
TRBJ2-5	-	TRBD2	TRBV7-6	TGTGCCAGCAGCTCTTTAGCGGGAGAGGGAGAGACCCAGTACTTC	CASSSLAGEGETQYF
TRBJ1-1	-	-	TRBV5-6	TGTGCCAGCAGCTTGGTAAAACAGGCGAACACTGAAGCTTTCTTT	CASSLVKQANTEAFF
TRBJ2-7	-	-	TRBV20-1	TGCAGTGCTAGGGCCACGGAAGCTGGCACCTACGAGCAGTACTTC	CSARATEAGTYEQYF
TRBJ2-3	-	TRBD2	TRBV6-1	TGTGCCAGCGTCCTAGCGGGGTCCCCTTCTAGCACAGATACGCAGTATTTT	CASVLAGSPSSTDTQYF
TRBJ2-5	-	TRBD1	TRBV2	TGTGCCAGCAGCCGGGACAGGGGGTACGGGGGCGGGATCGTATTTGAGACCCAGTACTTC	CASSRDRGYGGGIVFETQYF
TRBJ1-2	few	-	TRBV19	TGTGCCAGTAGTATAGATGAACAGGCAGGAATAGGCGGCTACACCTTC	CASSIDEQAGIGGYTF
TRBJ2-5	-	-	TRBV24-1	TGTGCCACCAGTGATTTCGGGGGTATTGAGACCCAGTACTTC	CATSDFGGIETQYF
TRBJ1-5	once	-	TRBV4-1	TGCGCCAGCAGCCAAGATAGGTTAGGGGGGATCAATCAGCCCCAGCATTTT	CASSQDRLGGINQPQHF
TRBJ2-3	-	TRBD2	TRBV5-1	TGCGCCAGCAGCATGCTAGCGGGGGGGGCCACAGATACGCAGTATTTT	CASSMLAGGATDTQYF
TRBJ1-2	large	TRBD1	TRBV18	TGTGCCAGCTCACCAGGACAGGGAGTTGGCTACACCTTC	CASSPGQGVGYTF
TRBJ2-7	-	-	TRBV20-1	TGCAGTGCTAGAGCCAGGGTTGGGTTAGAAGAGCAGTACTTC	CSARARVGLEEQYF
TRBJ1-2	-	-	TRBV6-2/TRBV6-3	TGTGCCACCCAGGGTTTTGGCTATGGCTACACCTTC	CATQGFGYGYTF
TRBJ1-2	-	TRBD1	TRBV30	TGTGCCTGGAGCAGGGACAGGAAAAACTATGGCTACACCTTC	CAWSRDRKNYGYTF
TRBJ2-7	once	-	TRBV20-1	TGCAGTGCGACCGGGACCGGGGCGGAGCAGTACTTC	CSATGTGAEQYF
TRBJ2-2	-	TRBD2	TRBV5-1	TGCGCCAGCAGCACTGGACTAGCGGGGACGACCGGGGAGCTGTTTTTT	CASSTGLAGTTGELFF
TRBJ1-2	few	-	TRBV7-2	TGTGCCAGCACCTCCCACCCGGGGAACTATGGCTACACCTTC	CASTSHPGNYGYTF